A single sample is the source of the 18 T cell receptor beta chains below, sequenced in a study of Graves' ophthalmopathy and Graves' hyperthyroidism. For repertoire sequencing, the TCR beta CDR3 regions were amplified from RNA transcripts. A first-round RT-PCR used HTBI primers, followed by a second-round multiplex PCR. TCRdb reprocessed the multiplex PCR reads via MiXCR and lists one record per CDR3 protein. The table has a few hundred thousand distinct CDR3 sequences, 15% seen once. The sequencing input was peripheral blood. Receptor source: a woman aged 18 to 35 with stable Graves' hyperthyroidism.

The table lists this clonotype with many counts. J is TRBJ2-7 and V is TRBV11-3; a possible D gene is TRBD1 (6 bases). The V gene's germline CDR1 is SGHNT and CDR2 YENEEA. V shed 5 bases and J shed 2 bases, with 7 bases lying between them. The CDR3 runs 12 residues. CDR3 protein: CASSRDTYEQYF. In DNA, the CDR3 is TGTGCCAGCAGCCGGGACACCTACGAGCAGTACTTC.

This clonotype was seen ten or more times. The genes are TRBV20-1 and TRBJ2-7; 8 nucleotides agree with TRBD1. Germline loops: CDR1 DFQATT, CDR2 SNEGSKA (reference sequence). V was pared by 6 bases and J by 3 bases, with 7 bases of the junction left unmatched. The CDR3 runs to 13 residues. CDR3 in amino acids: CSALGQGHYEQYF. Here the CDR3 DNA reads TGCAGTGCCCTTGGACAGGGACACTACGAGCAGTACTTC.

This chain connects TRBV11-1 to TRBJ2-5; TRBD2 aligns across 7 bases. V was clipped by 5 bases and J by 1 base; unmatched bases: 16. CDR1 is SGHAT and CDR2 is FQDESV in the germline V gene (reference sequence). The CDR3 contains 18 residues. As DNA, the CDR3 is TGTGCCAGCAGCCCGGTCCGGTTTGCAGCGGGGCCCCAAGAGACCCAGTACTTC. Translated: CASSPVRFAAGPQETQYF.

This clonotype was counted ten times or more. The CDR3 loop is CATGSGTENYGYTF. CDR3 nucleotides: TGTGCCACCGGTTCCGGGACAGAAAACTATGGCTACACCTTC. The rearrangement links TRBV24-1 to TRBJ1-2; 7 bases match TRBD1. Trimming cost V 9 bases and J 2 bases; bases outside gene matches: 8. Germline V CDR1 and CDR2: KGHDR, SFDVKD. The CDR3 is made up of 14 amino acids.

This clonotype has more than one count but fewer than ten. This chain links TRBV9 with TRBJ1-2; 8 bases map to TRBD1. The junction had 11 bases not matched to a gene; V was cut back by 3 bases and J by 4 bases. The germline CDR1 and CDR2 sequences are SGDLS and YYNGEE. The CDR3 extends over 16 amino acids. CDR3 sequence: CASSAPTDRGVYGYTF. CDR3 bases: TGTGCCAGCAGCGCTCCAACTGACAGGGGCGTCTATGGCTACACCTTC.

The table lists this clonotype with many counts. J is TRBJ1-1 and V is TRBV5-1; TRBD1 matches 7 bases. V shed 2 bases, J shed 5 bases, and the junction held 6 bases outside the gene matches. In germline, CDR1 is SGHRS, CDR2 YFSETQ. This CDR3 comprises 14 residues. In DNA form, the CDR3 reads TGCGCCAGCAGCTTAGGAGGGGGCGAAACTGAAGCTTTCTTT. It yields the protein CASSLGGGETEAFF.

This clonotype was recorded many times. The V and J genes are TRBV6-1 and TRBJ1-1; the D gene is possibly TRBD1 (5 bases). The CDR3 spans 11 residues. The germline V and J ends were trimmed by 8 bases and 1 base, with 5 bases remaining between them. In germline, CDR1 is MNHNS, CDR2 SASEGT. CDR3 coding DNA: TGTGCCAGCGACAGGAACACTGAAGCTTTCTTT. Translated, it gives CASDRNTEAFF.

This sequence joins TRBV12-3 or TRBV12-4 and TRBJ1-1; 8 bases fit TRBD1. The V segment lost 10 bases and the J segment 5 bases; nucleotides outside the gene matches: 9. This CDR3 comprises 13 residues. The CDR3 nucleotides read TGTGCCATTCAACAGGGGGTAAGGACTGAAGCTTTCTTT. This codes for CAIQQGVRTEAFF.

Ten or more counts support this clonotype. The CDR3 here is CASSYSVTQGPLSNYEQYF. In DNA, the CDR3 is TGTGCCAGCAGTTACAGCGTAACCCAGGGACCCCTAAGTAACTACGAGCAGTACTTC. The V call is TRBV6-2 or TRBV6-3, the J call TRBJ2-7; the D call may be TRBD1 or TRBD2 (5 bases each). CDR1 is MNHEY, CDR2 SVGEGT, per germline. The V end was cut by 2 bases, the J end by 3 bases, with 26 bases between. The CDR3 sequence is 19 residues long.

This clonotype was detected a few times. The chain uses TRBV7-3 and TRBJ2-2; D possibly corresponds to TRBD2 (6 bases). V was shortened by 3 bases and J by 6 bases, with 11 bases between the two germline ends. The CDR3 consists of 14 residues. Germline V gene lookup returns CDR1 SGHTA and CDR2 FQGTGA. CDR3 coding DNA: TGTGCCAGCAGCTTGGTGAGGGAGGCCGGGGAGCTGTTTTTT. Translation: CASSLVREAGELFF.

This chain joins TRBV5-5 and TRBJ2-7; 11 bases match TRBD1. Germline lookup yields CDR1 SGHKS and CDR2 YYEKEE (reference sequence). The V segment lost 0 bases and the J segment 5 bases; nucleotides outside the gene matches: 7. The CDR3 has 16 amino acids. The CDR3, as DNA: TGTGCCAGCAGCTTGGCCACGGGACAGGGGGGTGACGAGCAGTACTTC. This translates into CASSLATGQGGDEQYF.

This clonotype was recorded at least ten times. The chain has TRBV24-1 and TRBJ2-7; D ambiguous. This CDR3 has 10 residues. The germline V gene encodes CDR1 KGHDR and CDR2 SFDVKD. Deletions cut 9 bases from V and 4 bases from J, with 6 bases between. CDR3 region: CATSGYEQYF. In nucleotides, the CDR3 is TGTGCCACCTCCGGGTACGAGCAGTACTTC.

This clonotype was detected many times. This chain uses TRBV6-1 with TRBJ2-7; 7 bases align to TRBD1. The V gene end was trimmed by 9 bases and the J gene end by 6 bases; junction bases not matched to a gene: 5. The CDR3 extends over 11 amino acids. CDR1 and CDR2 from the germline V gene are MNHNS and SASEGT. This CDR3 is CASEGASEQYF. The CDR3 region has the DNA TGTGCCAGTGAGGGGGCCAGCGAGCAGTACTTC.

This clonotype has at least ten counts. One junction end disagrees with the germline gene, perhaps due to a read error. V is TRBV6-1 and J is TRBJ1-2; D gene uncertain. The CDR3 is 11 residues long. Germline values: CDR1 MNHNS, CDR2 SASEGT. The CDR3 bases are TGTGTCAGCAGTGAGGGTCCGGGCTACACCTTC. As protein: CVSSEGPGYTF.

This clonotype occurred many times. This chain joins TRBV6-1 and TRBJ1-2; TRBD1 matches at 10 bases. The CDR3 is 16 residues long. Germline CDR1 is MNHNS and CDR2 is SASEGT. Trimming at V came to 1 base and at J to 4 bases, leaving 6 bases not matched to a gene. This chain's CDR3 is CASSEVRTGGGYGYTF. The CDR3 DNA follows: TGTGCCAGCAGTGAAGTAAGGACAGGGGGTGGCTATGGCTACACCTTC.

The table lists this clonotype with many counts. The rearrangement links TRBV19 to TRBJ1-1; 7 bases align to TRBD1. CDR3 length: 14 residues. Germline lookup yields CDR1 LNHDA and CDR2 SQIVND (reference sequence). Trimming cost V 7 bases and J 6 bases; bases outside gene matches: 11. The CDR3 region is CASTGTARRAEAFF. Here the CDR3 DNA reads TGTGCCAGTACCGGGACAGCCCGACGCGCTGAAGCTTTCTTT.

This clonotype appeared many times. The genes are TRBV19 and TRBJ1-1; TRBD1 matches at 7 bases. The germline V gene encodes CDR1 LNHDA and CDR2 SQIVND (reference sequence). This CDR3 region has 18 residues. V was pared by 5 bases and J by 3 bases, with 18 bases of the junction left unmatched. CDR3 amino acids: CASSSWGQYGIKDTEAFF. The CDR3 DNA follows: TGTGCCAGTAGTTCGTGGGGACAGTACGGAATTAAGGACACTGAAGCTTTCTTT.

There are a few counts of this clonotype. Mismatch with germline at one junction end may stem from a read error. The V gene is TRBV24-1, the J gene TRBJ2-5, with D possibly called TRBD1 or TRBD2 (5 bases each). The germline V gene encodes CDR1 KGHDR and CDR2 SFDVKD. This CDR3 is 13 amino acids long. The CDR3 DNA reads TGTGCCACCAGTGGGGGGTCCCAAGAGACCAAGTACTTC. Translation: CATSGGSQETKYF.